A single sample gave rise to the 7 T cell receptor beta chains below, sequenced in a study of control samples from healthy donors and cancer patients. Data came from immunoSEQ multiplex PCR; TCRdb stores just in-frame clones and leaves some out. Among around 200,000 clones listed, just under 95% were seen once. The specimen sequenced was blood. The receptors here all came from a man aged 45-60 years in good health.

CDR3 sequence (DNA): TGTGCCAGCAGACGAGGGGGACCAGGGCCAGATACGCAGTATTTT. Its protein is CASRRGGPGPDTQYF. The chain combines TRBV25-1 with TRBJ2-3; perhaps TRBD1 as D (6 bases). Germline V CDR1 and CDR2: MGHDK, SYGVNS. V lost 6 bases, J lost 4 bases, and 17 bases lay in between. This CDR3 has 15 amino acids.

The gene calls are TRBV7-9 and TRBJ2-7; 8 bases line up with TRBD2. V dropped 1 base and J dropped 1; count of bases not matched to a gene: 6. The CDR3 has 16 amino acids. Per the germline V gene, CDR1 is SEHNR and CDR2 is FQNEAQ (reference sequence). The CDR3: CASSLGLSGGSYEQYF. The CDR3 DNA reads TGTGCCAGCAGCTTAGGTCTCAGCGGGGGATCCTACGAGCAGTACTTC.

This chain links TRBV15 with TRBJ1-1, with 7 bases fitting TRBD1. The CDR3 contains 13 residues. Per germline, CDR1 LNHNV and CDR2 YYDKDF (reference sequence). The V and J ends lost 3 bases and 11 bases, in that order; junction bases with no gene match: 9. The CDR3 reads CATSRDRPLEAFF. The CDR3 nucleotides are TGTGCCACCAGCAGGGACAGGCCCCTAGAGGCTTTCTTT.

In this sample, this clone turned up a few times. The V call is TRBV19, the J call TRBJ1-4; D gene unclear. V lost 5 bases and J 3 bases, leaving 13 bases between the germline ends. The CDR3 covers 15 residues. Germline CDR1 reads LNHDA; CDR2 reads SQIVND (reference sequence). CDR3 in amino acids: CASSPGRASNEKLFF. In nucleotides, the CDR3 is TGTGCCAGTAGTCCAGGACGGGCCTCTAATGAAAAACTGTTTTTT.

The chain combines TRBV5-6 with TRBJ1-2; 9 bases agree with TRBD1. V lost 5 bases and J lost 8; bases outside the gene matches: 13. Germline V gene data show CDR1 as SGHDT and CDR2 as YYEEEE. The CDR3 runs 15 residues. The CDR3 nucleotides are TGTGCCAGCAGGCCACCCGGGACAGGGTTAAGAGGCTACACCTTC. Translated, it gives CASRPPGTGLRGYTF. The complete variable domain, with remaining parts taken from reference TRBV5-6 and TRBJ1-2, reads DAGVTQSPTHLIKTRGQQVTLRCSPKSGHDTVSWYQQALGQGPQFIFQYYEEEERQRGNFPDRFSGHQFPNYSSELNVNALLLGDSALYLCASRPPGTGLRGYTFGSGTRLTVV.

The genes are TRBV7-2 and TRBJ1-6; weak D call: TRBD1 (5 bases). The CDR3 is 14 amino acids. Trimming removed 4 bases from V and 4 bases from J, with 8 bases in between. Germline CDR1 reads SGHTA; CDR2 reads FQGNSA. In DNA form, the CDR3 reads TGTGCCAGCAGCTCAGACAGATATAATTCACCCCTCCACTTT. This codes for CASSSDRYNSPLHF.

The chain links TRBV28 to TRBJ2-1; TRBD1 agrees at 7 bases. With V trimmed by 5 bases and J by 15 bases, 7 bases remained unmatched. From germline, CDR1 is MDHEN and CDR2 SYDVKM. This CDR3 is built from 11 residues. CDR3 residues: CASSQRQGPFF. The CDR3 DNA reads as TGTGCCAGCAGTCAACGACAGGGACCGTTCTTC.